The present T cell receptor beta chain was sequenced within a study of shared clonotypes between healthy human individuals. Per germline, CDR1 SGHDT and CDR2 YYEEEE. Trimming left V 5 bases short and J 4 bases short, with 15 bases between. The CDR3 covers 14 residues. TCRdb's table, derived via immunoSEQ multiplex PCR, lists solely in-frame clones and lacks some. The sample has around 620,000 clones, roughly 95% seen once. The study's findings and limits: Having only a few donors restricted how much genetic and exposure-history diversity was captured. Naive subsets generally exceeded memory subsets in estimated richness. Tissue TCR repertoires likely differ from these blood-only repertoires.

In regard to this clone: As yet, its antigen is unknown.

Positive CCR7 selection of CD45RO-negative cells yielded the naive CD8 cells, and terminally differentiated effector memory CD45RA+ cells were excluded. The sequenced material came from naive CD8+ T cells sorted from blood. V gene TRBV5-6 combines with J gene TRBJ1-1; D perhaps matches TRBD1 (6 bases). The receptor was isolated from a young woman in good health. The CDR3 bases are TGTGCCAGCAGACTCTGGGGAGGGGGCACTGAAGCTTTCTTT. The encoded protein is CASRLWGGGTEAFF.